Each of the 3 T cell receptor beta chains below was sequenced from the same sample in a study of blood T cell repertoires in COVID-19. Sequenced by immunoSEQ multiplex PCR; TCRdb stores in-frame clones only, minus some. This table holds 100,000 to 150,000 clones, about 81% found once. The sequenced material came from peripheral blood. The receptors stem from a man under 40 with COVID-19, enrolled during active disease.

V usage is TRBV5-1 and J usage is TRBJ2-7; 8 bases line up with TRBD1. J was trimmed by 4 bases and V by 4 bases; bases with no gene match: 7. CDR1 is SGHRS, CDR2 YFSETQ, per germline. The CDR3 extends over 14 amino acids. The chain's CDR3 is CASSPGQGAYEQYF. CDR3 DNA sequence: TGCGCCAGCAGCCCCGGACAGGGTGCGTACGAGCAGTACTTC.

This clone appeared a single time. CDR3 amino acids: CASSFGENTEAFF. In DNA, the CDR3 is TGTGCCAGCAGCTTCGGGGAGAACACTGAAGCTTTCTTT. The chain uses TRBV7-2 and TRBJ1-1; D is undetermined. CDR3 length: 13 residues. Germline V gene lookup returns CDR1 SGHTA and CDR2 FQGNSA. Trimming removed 3 bases from V and 1 base from J, with 6 bases in between.

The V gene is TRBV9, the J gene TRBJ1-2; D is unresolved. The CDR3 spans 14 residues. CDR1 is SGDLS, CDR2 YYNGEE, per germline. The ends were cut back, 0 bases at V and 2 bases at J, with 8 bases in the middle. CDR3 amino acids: CASSVATQNYGYTF. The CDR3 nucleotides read TGTGCCAGCAGCGTAGCGACACAGAACTATGGCTACACCTTC. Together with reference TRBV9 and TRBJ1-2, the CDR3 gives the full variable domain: DSGVTQTPKHLITATGQRVTLRCSPRSGDLSVYWYQQSLDQGLQFLIQYYNGEERAKGNILERFSAQQFPDLHSELNLSSLELGDSALYFCASSVATQNYGYTFGSGTRLTVV.